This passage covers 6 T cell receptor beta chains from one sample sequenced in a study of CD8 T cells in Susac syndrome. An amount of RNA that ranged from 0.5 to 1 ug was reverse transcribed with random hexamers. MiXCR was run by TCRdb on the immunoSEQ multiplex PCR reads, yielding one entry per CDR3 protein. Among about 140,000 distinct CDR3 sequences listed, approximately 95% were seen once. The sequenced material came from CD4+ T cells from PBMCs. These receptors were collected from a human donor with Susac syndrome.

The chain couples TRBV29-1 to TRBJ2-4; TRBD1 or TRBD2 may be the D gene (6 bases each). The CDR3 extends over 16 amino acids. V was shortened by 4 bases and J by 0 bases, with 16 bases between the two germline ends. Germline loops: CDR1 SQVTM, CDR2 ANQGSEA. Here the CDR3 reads CSVGIGGQIAKNIQYF. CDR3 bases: TGCAGCGTTGGCATTGGGGGGCAGATAGCCAAAAACATTCAGTACTTC.

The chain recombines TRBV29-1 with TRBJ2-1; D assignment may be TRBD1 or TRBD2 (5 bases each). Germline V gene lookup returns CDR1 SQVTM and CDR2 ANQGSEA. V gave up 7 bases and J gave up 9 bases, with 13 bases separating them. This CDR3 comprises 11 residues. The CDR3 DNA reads TGCAGCGCCGGGACGTCCCTTGAGCAGTTCTTC. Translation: CSAGTSLEQFF.

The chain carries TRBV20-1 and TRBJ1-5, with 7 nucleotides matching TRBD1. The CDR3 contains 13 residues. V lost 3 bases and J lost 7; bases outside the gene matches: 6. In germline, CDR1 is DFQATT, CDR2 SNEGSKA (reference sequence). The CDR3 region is CSASPQGGQPQHF. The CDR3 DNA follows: TGCAGTGCTAGTCCCCAGGGGGGACAGCCCCAGCATTTT.

The CDR3 DNA reads TGTGCCAGCAGCCCAGGGGGGACGAACACCGGGGAGCTGTTTTTT. This translates into CASSPGGTNTGELFF. The J gene is TRBJ2-2, the V gene TRBV12-3 or TRBV12-4; a weak D match, TRBD1 (7 bases). CDR3 size: 15 residues. V lost 6 bases and J lost 0, with 11 bases in between.

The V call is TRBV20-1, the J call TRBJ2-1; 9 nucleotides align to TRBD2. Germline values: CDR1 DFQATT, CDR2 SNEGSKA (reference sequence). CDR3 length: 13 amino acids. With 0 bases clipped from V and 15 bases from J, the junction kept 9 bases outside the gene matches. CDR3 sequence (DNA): TGCAGTGCTAGAGATCGAGTCGGGACTAGCAGGTTCTTC. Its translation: CSARDRVGTSRFF.

CDR3 in amino acids: CSARVLTSRNTEAFF. Written as DNA, the CDR3 is TGCAGTGCTAGAGTTTTGACAAGTAGAAACACTGAAGCTTTCTTT. The chain couples TRBV20-1 to TRBJ1-1; D is unclear. V lost 1 base and J 2 bases, leaving 14 bases between the germline ends. CDR1 and CDR2 from the germline V gene are DFQATT and SNEGSKA (reference sequence). The CDR3 consists of 15 residues.